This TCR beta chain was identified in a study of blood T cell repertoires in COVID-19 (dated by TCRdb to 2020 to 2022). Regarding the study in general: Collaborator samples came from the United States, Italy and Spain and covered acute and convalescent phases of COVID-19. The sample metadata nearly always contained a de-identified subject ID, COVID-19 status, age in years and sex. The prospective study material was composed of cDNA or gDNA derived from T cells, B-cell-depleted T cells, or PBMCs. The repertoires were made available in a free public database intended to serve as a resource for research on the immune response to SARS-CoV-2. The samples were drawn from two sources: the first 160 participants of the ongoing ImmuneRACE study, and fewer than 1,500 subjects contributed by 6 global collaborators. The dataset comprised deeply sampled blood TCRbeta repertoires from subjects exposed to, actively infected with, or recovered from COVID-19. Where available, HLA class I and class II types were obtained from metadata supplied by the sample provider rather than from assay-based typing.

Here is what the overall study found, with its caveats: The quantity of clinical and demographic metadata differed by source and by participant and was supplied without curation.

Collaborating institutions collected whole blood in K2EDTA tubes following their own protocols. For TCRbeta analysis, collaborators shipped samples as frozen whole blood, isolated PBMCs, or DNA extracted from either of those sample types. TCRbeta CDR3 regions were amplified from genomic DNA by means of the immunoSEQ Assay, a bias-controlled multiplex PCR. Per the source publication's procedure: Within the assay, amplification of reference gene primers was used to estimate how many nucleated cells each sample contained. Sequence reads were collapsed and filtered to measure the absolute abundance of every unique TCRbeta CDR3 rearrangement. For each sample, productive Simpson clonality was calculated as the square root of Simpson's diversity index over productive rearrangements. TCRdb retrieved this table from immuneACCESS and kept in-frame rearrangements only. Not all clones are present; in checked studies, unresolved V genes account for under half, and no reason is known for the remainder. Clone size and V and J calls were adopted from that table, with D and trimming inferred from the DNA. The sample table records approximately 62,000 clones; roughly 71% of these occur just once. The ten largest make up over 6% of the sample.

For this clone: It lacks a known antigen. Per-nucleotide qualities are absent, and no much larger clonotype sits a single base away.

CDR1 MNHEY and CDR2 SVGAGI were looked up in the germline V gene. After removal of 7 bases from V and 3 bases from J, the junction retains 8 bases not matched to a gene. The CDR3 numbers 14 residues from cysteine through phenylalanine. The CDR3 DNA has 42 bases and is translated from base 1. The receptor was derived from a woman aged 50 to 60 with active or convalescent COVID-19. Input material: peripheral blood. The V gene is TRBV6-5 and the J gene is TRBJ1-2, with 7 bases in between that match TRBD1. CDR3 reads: CASKRGGGDYGYTF. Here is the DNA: TGTGCCAGCAAAAGAGGAGGGGGCGACTATGGCTACACCTTC.